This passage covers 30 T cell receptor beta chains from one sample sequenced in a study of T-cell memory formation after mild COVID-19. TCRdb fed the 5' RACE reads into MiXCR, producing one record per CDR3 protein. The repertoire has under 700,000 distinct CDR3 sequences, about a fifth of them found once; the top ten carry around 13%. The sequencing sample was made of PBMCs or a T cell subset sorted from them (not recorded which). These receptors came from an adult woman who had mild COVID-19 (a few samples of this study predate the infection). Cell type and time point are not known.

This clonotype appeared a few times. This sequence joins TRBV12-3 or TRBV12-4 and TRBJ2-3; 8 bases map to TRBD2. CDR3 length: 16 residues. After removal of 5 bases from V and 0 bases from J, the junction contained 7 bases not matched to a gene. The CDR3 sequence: CASSPGLASSTDTQYF. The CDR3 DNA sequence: TGTGCCAGCAGTCCCGGACTAGCCTCAAGCACAGATACGCAGTATTTT.

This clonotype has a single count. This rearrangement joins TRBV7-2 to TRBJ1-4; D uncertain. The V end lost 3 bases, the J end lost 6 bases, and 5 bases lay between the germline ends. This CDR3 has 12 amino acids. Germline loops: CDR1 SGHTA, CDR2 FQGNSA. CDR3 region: CASSFSYEKLFF. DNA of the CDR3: TGTGCCAGCAGCTTCTCTTATGAAAAACTGTTTTTT.

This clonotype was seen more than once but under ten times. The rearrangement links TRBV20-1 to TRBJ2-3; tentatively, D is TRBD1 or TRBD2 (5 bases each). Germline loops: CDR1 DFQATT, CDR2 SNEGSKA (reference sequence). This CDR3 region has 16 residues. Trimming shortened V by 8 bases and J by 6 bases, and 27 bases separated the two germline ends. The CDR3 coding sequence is TGCAGTCGAACGAAAGGGACCGCAATAAAGAGTGATACGCAGTATTTT. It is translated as CSRTKGTAIKSDTQYF.

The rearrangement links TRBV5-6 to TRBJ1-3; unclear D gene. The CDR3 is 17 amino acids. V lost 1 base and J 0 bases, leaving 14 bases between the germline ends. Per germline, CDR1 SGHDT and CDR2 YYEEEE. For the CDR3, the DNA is TGTGCCAGCAGCTTGAATGTGAGGAGCTACTCTGGAAACACCATATATTTT. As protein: CASSLNVRSYSGNTIYF.

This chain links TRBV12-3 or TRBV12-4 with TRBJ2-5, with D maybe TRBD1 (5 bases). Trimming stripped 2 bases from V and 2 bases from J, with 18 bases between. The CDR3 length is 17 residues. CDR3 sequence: CASSLSARVVGQETQYF. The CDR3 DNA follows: TGTGCCAGCAGTTTATCAGCCAGGGTAGTGGGTCAAGAGACCCAGTACTTC.

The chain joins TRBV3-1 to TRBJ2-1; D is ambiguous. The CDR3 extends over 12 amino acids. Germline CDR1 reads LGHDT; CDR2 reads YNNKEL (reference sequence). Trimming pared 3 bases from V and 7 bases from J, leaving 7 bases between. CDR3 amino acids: CASSHRANEQFF. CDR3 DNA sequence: TGTGCCAGCAGCCATCGGGCGAATGAGCAGTTCTTC.

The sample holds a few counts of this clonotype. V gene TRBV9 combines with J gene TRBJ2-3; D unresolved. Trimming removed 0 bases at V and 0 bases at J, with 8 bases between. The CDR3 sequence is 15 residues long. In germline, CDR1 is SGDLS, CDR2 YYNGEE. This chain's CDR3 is CASSVAFRSTDTQYF. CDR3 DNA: TGTGCCAGCAGCGTAGCATTCAGAAGCACAGATACGCAGTATTTT.

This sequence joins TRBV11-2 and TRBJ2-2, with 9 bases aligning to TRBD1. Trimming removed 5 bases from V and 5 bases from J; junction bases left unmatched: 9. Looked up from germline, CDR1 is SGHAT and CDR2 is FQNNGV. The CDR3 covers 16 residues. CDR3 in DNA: TGTGCCAGCAGCGCTCTAACGACAGGGGGAACCGGGGAGCTGTTTTTT. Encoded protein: CASSALTTGGTGELFF.

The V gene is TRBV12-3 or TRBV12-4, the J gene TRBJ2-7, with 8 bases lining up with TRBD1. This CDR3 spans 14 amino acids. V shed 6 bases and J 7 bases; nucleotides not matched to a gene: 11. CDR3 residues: CASSLTGQVGEQYF. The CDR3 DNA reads TGTGCCAGCAGCCTAACGGGACAGGTGGGAGAGCAGTACTTC.

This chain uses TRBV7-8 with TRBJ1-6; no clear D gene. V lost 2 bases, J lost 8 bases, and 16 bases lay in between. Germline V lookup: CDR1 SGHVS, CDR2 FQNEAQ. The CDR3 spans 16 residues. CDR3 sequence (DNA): TGTGCCAGCAGCTTACGCGTCTCGGGAATCGATTCACCCCTCCACTTT. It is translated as CASSLRVSGIDSPLHF.

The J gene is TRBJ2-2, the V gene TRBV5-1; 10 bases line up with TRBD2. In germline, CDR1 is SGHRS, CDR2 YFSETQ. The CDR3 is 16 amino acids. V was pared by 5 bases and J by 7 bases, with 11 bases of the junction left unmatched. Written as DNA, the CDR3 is TGCGCCAGCAGGCGACCCGGGACTAGCGATAGCGGGGAGCTGTTTTTT. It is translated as CASRRPGTSDSGELFF.

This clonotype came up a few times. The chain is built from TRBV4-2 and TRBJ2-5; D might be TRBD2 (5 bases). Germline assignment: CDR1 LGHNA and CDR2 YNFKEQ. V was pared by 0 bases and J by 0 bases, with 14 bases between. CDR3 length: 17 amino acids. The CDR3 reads CASSQDTESGYQETQYF. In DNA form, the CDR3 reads TGTGCCAGCAGCCAAGATACTGAATCGGGGTACCAAGAGACCCAGTACTTC.

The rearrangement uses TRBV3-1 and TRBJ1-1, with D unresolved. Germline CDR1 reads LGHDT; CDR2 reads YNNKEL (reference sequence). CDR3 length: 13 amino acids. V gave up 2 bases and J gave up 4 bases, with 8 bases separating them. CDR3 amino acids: CASSQRGSTEAFF. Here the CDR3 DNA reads TGTGCCAGCAGCCAACGAGGGAGCACTGAAGCTTTCTTT.

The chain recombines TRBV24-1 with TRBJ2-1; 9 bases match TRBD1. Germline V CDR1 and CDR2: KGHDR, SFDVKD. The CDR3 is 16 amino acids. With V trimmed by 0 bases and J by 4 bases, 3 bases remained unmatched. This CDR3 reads CATSDLYGQGYNEQFF. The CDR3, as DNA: TGTGCCACCAGTGATTTGTACGGACAGGGGTACAATGAGCAGTTCTTC.

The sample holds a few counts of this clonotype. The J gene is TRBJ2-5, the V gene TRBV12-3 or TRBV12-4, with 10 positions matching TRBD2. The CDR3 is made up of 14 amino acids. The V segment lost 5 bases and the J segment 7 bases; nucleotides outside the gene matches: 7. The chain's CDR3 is CASSGGRTSGTQYF. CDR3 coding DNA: TGTGCCAGCAGTGGCGGAAGGACTAGCGGGACCCAGTACTTC.

CDR3 loop: CASVEVGPRRTDTQYF. CDR3 coding DNA: TGTGCCAGCGTGGAGGTGGGCCCCCGGAGGACAGATACGCAGTATTTT. The J gene is TRBJ2-3, the V gene TRBV12-3 or TRBV12-4; TRBD2 is a possible D gene (5 bases). The CDR3 is 16 residues long. V dropped 8 bases and J dropped 3 bases, with 21 bases sitting between them.

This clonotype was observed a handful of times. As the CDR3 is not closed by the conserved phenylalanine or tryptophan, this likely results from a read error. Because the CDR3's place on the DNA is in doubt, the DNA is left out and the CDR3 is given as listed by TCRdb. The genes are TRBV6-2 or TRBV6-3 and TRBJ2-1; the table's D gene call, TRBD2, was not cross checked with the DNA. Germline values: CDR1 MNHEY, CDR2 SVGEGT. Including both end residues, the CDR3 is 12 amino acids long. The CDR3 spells CASSSTTSGARV.

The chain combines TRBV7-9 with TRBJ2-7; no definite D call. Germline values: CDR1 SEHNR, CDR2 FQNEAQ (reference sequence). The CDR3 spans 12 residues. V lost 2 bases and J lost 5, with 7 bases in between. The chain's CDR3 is CASSLNPHEQYF. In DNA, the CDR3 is TGTGCCAGCAGCTTAAATCCCCACGAGCAGTACTTC. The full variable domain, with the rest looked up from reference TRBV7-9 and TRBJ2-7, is DTGVSQNPRHKITKRGQNVTFRCDPISEHNRLYWYRQTLGQGPEFLTYFQNEAQLEKSRLLSDRFSAERPKGSFSTLEIQRTEQGDSAMYLCASSLNPHEQYFGPGTRLTVT.

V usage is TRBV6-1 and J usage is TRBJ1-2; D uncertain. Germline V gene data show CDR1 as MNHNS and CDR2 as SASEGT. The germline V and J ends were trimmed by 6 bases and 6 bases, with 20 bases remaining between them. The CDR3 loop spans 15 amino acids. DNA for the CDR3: TGTGCCAGCAGCGCCTTGGTTGTTGGTAGCGATGGCTACACCTTC. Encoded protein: CASSALVVGSDGYTF.

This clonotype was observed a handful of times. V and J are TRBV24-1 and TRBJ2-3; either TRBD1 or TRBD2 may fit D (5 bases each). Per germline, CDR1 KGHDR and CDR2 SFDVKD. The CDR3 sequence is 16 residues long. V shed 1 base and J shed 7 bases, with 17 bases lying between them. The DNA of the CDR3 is TGTGCCACCAGTGATTTTCCAGGGACGGAACAGTATACGCAGTATTTT. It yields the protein CATSDFPGTEQYTQYF.

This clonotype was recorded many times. The CDR3 sequence: CATSDPPLRASGGNEQFF. The DNA of the CDR3 is TGTGCCACCAGTGATCCGCCCTTAAGGGCTAGCGGGGGAAATGAGCAGTTCTTC. The chain links TRBV24-1 to TRBJ2-1; TRBD2 aligns across 10 bases. The trim removed 3 bases at V and 7 bases at J, leaving 14 bases unmatched. Germline-derived CDR1 and CDR2 are KGHDR and SFDVKD. The CDR3 runs to 18 residues.

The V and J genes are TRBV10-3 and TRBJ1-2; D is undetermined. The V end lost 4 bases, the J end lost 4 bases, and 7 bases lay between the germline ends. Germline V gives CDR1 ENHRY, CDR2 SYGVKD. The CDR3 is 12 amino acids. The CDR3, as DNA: TGTGCCATCAGTGCAGAGGGCTATGGCTACACCTTC. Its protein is CAISAEGYGYTF.

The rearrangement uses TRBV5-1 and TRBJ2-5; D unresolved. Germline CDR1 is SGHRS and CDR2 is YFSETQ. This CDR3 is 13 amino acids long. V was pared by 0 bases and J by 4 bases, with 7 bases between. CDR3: CASSLEFGETQYF. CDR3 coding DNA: TGCGCCAGCAGCTTGGAATTCGGAGAGACCCAGTACTTC.

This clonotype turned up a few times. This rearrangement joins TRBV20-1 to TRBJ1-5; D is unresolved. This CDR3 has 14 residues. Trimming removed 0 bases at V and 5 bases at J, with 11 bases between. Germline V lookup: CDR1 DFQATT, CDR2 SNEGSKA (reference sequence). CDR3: CSARDTGVDQPQHF. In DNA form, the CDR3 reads TGCAGTGCTAGAGATACCGGGGTCGATCAGCCCCAGCATTTT.

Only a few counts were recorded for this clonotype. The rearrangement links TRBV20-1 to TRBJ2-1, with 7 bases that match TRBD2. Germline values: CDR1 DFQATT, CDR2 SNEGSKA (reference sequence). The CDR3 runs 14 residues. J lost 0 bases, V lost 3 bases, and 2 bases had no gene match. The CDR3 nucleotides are TGCAGTGCTAGCAAGCGGGGCTCCTACAATGAGCAGTTCTTC. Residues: CSASKRGSYNEQFF.

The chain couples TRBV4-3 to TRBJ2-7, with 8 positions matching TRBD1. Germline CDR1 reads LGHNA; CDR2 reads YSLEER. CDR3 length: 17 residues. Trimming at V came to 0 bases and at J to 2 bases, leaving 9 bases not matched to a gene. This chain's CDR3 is CASSQDMAGTGAYEQYF. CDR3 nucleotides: TGCGCCAGCAGCCAAGATATGGCCGGGACAGGAGCCTACGAGCAGTACTTC.

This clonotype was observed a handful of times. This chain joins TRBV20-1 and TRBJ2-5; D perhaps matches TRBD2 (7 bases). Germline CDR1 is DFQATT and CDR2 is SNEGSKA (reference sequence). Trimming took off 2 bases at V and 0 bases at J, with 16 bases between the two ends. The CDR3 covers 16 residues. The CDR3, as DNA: TGCAGTGCTAGACGCTGGGGGGGCTTGTACCAAGAGACCCAGTACTTC. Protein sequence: CSARRWGGLYQETQYF.

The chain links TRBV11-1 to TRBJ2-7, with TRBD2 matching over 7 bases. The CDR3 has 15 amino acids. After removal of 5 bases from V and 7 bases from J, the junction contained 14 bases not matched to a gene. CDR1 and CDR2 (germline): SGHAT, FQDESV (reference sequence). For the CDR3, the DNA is TGTGCCAGCAGCCGTACCGGGACTACTCAGGAGGAGCAGTACTTC. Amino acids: CASSRTGTTQEEQYF.

The CDR3 DNA sequence: TGTGCCAGCAGTGGTCCGGGCTCCAATTCACCCCTCCACTTT. Protein: CASSGPGSNSPLHF. The V and J genes are TRBV6-5 and TRBJ1-6; D remains ambiguous. The CDR3 covers 14 residues. Per the germline V gene, CDR1 is MNHEY and CDR2 is SVGAGI. V lost 5 bases to trimming and J lost 7 bases, with 12 bases between them.

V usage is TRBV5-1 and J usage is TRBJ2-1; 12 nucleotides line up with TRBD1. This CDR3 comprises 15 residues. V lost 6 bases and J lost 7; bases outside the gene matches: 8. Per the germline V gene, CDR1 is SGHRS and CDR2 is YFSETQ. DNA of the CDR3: TGCGCCAGCACCCAGGGGACAGGGGGCGGAAATGAGCAGTTCTTC. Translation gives CASTQGTGGGNEQFF. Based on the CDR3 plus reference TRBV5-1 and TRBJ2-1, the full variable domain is KAGVTQTPRYLIKTRGQQVTLSCSPISGHRSVSWYQQTPGQGLQFLFEYFSETQRNKGNFPGRFSGRQFSNSRSEMNVSTLELGDSALYLCASTQGTGGGNEQFFGPGTRLTVL.